This T cell receptor (beta chain) stems from a study of blood T cells in healthy people across ages. Study findings and constraints: Donor CMV status, an unknown factor, possibly confounded changes in expanded clonotypes.

Germline V gene lookup returns CDR1 WNHNN and CDR2 SYGVQD (reference sequence). This CDR3 is built from 14 residues. Trimming removed 0 bases from V and 2 bases from J, with 8 bases in between. Primed by a sample-barcoded 5' primer and a J-beta primer mix, a second PCR proceeded for about 6 to 11 cycles. Each cDNA molecule received a tag from a template-switch adaptor that had 12 random nucleotides. Researchers report that each sample yielded at least 2.5 million CDR3-containing paired-end reads. From the 5' RACE reads, TCRdb called clonotypes with MiXCR, one entry per CDR3 protein. This repertoire shows more than 450,000 distinct CDR3 sequences, about 27% found once; its top ten account for approximately 3.7%. This clonotype was seen more than once but under ten times. Its antigen is unidentified. The data were also submitted as part of a second study, on T cells of mothers and their children. That study adds: Overlap ran slightly, non-significantly higher for related than unrelated mother-child pairs.

The chain combines TRBV10-1 with TRBJ2-7; D not resolved. The sample consisted of blood. The TCR sequence derives from a boy between 2 and 10 years old in good health. The CDR3 loop reads CASSESQSPYEQYF. CDR3 in DNA: TGCGCCAGCAGTGAGTCTCAGAGTCCCTACGAGCAGTACTTC.